These 17 T cell receptor beta chains were sequenced from one sample in a study of cytomegalovirus exposure and HLA in healthy donors. 60 Vbeta and 13 Jbeta primers were used in PCR. The assay was immunoSEQ multiplex PCR, and TCRdb's table has in-frame clones only and misses some. The sample includes approximately 180,000 clones, 70% to 80% of them seen just once. Sequences were obtained from PBMCs. The origin of the receptors is a woman aged 50 to 60 in good health and CMV-seronegative.

DNA of the CDR3: TGTGCCAGCAGTTTAGGGGCAGCCTTCGGTCAGCCCCAGCATTTT. Translated: CASSLGAAFGQPQHF. The J gene is TRBJ1-5, the V gene TRBV28; a weak D match, TRBD1 (5 bases). The CDR3 runs 15 residues. The V end lost 2 bases, the J end lost 6 bases, and 14 bases lay between the germline ends. CDR1 and CDR2 (germline): MDHEN, SYDVKM. The complete variable domain, with remaining parts taken from reference TRBV28 and TRBJ1-5, reads DVKVTQSSRYLVKRTGEKVFLECVQDMDHENMFWYRQDPGLGLRLIYFSYDVKMKEKGDIPEGYSVSREKKERFSLILESASTNQTSMYLCASSLGAAFGQPQHFGDGTRLSIL.

The sample holds a few counts of this clone. The chain employs TRBV5-1 and TRBJ1-4; perhaps TRBD1 as D (6 bases). V was clipped by 5 bases and J by 3 bases, with 11 bases between them. The CDR3 spans 14 residues. Per germline, CDR1 SGHRS and CDR2 YFSETQ. In DNA form, the CDR3 reads TGCGCCAGCAGGGGGGGGCCGTCTAATGAAAAACTGTTTTTT. Translating it yields CASRGGPSNEKLFF.

This rearrangement joins TRBV2 to TRBJ2-5; TRBD1 might be the D (8 bases). CDR1 and CDR2 from the germline V gene are SNHLY and FYNNEI. This CDR3 has 17 amino acids. V was clipped by 3 bases and J by 2 bases, with 19 bases between them. The CDR3 sequence is CASSERGSGTGQETQYF. CDR3 in DNA: TGTGCCAGCAGTGAGAGGGGGAGCGGGACAGGACAAGAGACCCAGTACTTC.

The sample holds a few counts of this clone. The rearrangement links TRBV2 to TRBJ1-1; the D gene is possibly TRBD1 (5 bases). The CDR3 sequence is 13 residues long. Germline V CDR1 and CDR2: SNHLY, FYNNEI. The V gene lost 5 bases and the J gene lost 1 base, with 8 bases spanning the gap. The CDR3 DNA sequence: TGTGCCAGCAGTACTCAGGGGAACACTGAAGCTTTCTTT. This sequence encodes CASSTQGNTEAFF.

V is TRBV5-1 and J is TRBJ2-3; 12 bases match TRBD2. The J segment lost 5 bases and the V segment lost 4 bases, leaving 5 bases of the junction unmatched. The CDR3 is 15 amino acids. Germline CDR1 SGHRS, CDR2 YFSETQ. CDR3: CASSGLAGGEDTQYF. CDR3 bases: TGCGCCAGCAGCGGGCTAGCGGGGGGGGAAGATACGCAGTATTTT. Together with reference TRBV5-1 and TRBJ2-3, the CDR3 gives the full variable domain: KAGVTQTPRYLIKTRGQQVTLSCSPISGHRSVSWYQQTPGQGLQFLFEYFSETQRNKGNFPGRFSGRQFSNSRSEMNVSTLELGDSALYLCASSGLAGGEDTQYFGPGTRLTVL.

This clone was observed a handful of times. The junction differs from germline at one of its ends, possibly a read error. The chain uses TRBV7-9 and TRBJ2-1; 11 bases are a match to TRBD2. This CDR3 has 14 residues. Germline CDR1 and CDR2: SEHNR and FQNEAQ (reference sequence). Written as DNA, the CDR3 is TGTGCCAGCAGCCTAGCGGGAGGCGGGTATGAGCAGTTCTTC. This encodes CASSLAGGGYEQFF.

The chain recombines TRBV19 with TRBJ2-4, with 9 positions matching TRBD2. J lost 0 bases, V lost 5 bases, and 11 bases had no gene match. CDR1 LNHDA and CDR2 SQIVND come from the germline V gene (reference sequence). The CDR3 extends over 18 amino acids. The CDR3 is CASSGTERGALAKNIQYF. DNA of the CDR3: TGTGCCAGTAGTGGTACTGAGCGGGGGGCCTTAGCCAAAAACATTCAGTACTTC.

This clone was counted only a few times. V and J are TRBV6-1 and TRBJ2-7; D gene uncertain. The CDR3 consists of 13 residues. CDR1 MNHNS and CDR2 SASEGT come from the germline V gene. V was shortened by 2 bases and J by 5 bases, with 10 bases between the two germline ends. The CDR3 loop is CASSEWLGNEQYF. CDR3 DNA sequence: TGTGCCAGCAGTGAATGGCTGGGCAACGAGCAGTACTTC.

The V and J genes are TRBV28 and TRBJ2-3, with 11 bases matching TRBD2. The CDR3 length is 14 residues. With V trimmed by 10 bases and J by 4 bases, 7 bases remained unmatched. Germline assignment: CDR1 MDHEN and CDR2 SYDVKM. The chain's CDR3 is CATTSGSRPDTQYF. The DNA of the CDR3 is TGTGCCACTACTAGCGGGAGTCGGCCAGATACGCAGTATTTT.

J is TRBJ1-1 and V is TRBV9; D is unclear. CDR1 is SGDLS, CDR2 YYNGEE, per germline. V lost 0 bases and J 11 bases, leaving 17 bases between the germline ends. The CDR3 is made up of 14 amino acids. The CDR3 DNA reads as TGTGCCAGCAGCGTAGTCGCGGGTAGCAGTGGGGCTTTCTTT. It translates to CASSVVAGSSGAFF.

In this sample, this clone turned up once. Distinct nucleotide sequences in the sample also encode this CDR3. V usage is TRBV25-1 and J usage is TRBJ2-5; D possibly corresponds to TRBD2 (6 bases). V dropped 0 bases and J dropped 4 bases, with 12 bases sitting between them. This CDR3 spans 15 amino acids. In germline, CDR1 is MGHDK, CDR2 SYGVNS. CDR3 sequence (DNA): TGTGCCAGCAGTGAATATGGGAGGAAGATAGAGACCCAGTACTTC. Its translation is CASSEYGRKIETQYF.

The gene calls are TRBV30 and TRBJ1-1; D unclear. There are 12 residues in the CDR3. The germline V and J ends were trimmed by 2 bases and 0 bases, with 4 bases remaining between them. The germline gives CDR1 GTSNPN, CDR2 SVGIG (reference sequence). In nucleotides, the CDR3 is TGTGCCTGGAGTATTATGAACACTGAAGCTTTCTTT. Its translation: CAWSIMNTEAFF. Supplemented by reference TRBV30 and TRBJ1-1, the full variable domain reads SQTIHQWPATLVQPVGSPLSLECTVEGTSNPNLYWYRQAAGRGLQLLFYSVGIGQISSEVPQNLSASRPQDRQFILSSKKLLLSDSGFYLCAWSIMNTEAFFGQGTRLTVV.

The gene calls are TRBV18 and TRBJ2-1; 10 bases fit TRBD1. Looked up from germline, CDR1 is KGHSH and CDR2 is LQKENI. This CDR3 spans 16 amino acids. Trimming removed 6 bases from V and 7 bases from J; junction bases left unmatched: 12. The CDR3 region has the DNA TGTGCCAGCTCCTCGCCAGGGACAGGGGTAACAAATGAGCAGTTCTTC. It specifies CASSSPGTGVTNEQFF.

The rearrangement joins TRBV6-5 to TRBJ1-2, with TRBD1 matching 9 bases. Germline loops: CDR1 MNHEY, CDR2 SVGAGI. J gave up 5 bases and V 5 bases, and 6 bases lay outside the gene matches. This CDR3 is 14 amino acids long. CDR3 in DNA: TGTGCCAGCAGTACACGGGACAGGGTATATGGCTACACCTTC. It translates to CASSTRDRVYGYTF.

The rearrangement links TRBV5-1 to TRBJ2-1; TRBD2 is a possible D gene (6 bases). Trimming took 1 base from V and 6 from J, leaving 14 bases between them. Germline assignment: CDR1 SGHRS and CDR2 YFSETQ. The CDR3 is made up of 15 amino acids. This chain's CDR3 is CASSLSLSGVNEQFF. The DNA for the CDR3 is TGCGCCAGCAGCTTGTCCCTTTCGGGAGTCAATGAGCAGTTCTTC.

The V and J genes are TRBV28 and TRBJ1-2; tentatively, D is TRBD1 (6 bases). Deletions cut 3 bases from V and 11 bases from J, with 10 bases between. The CDR3 length is 11 residues. From germline, CDR1 is MDHEN and CDR2 SYDVKM. The CDR3, as DNA: TGTGCCAGCAGTTTGGGGCAGGGGTACACCTTC. Amino acids: CASSLGQGYTF.

The chain has TRBV5-6 and TRBJ2-6, with 7 bases identical to TRBD1. The CDR3 extends over 17 amino acids. V shed 4 bases, J shed 2 bases, and the junction held 9 bases outside the gene matches. Germline values: CDR1 SGHDT, CDR2 YYEEEE. In DNA form, the CDR3 reads TGTGCCAGCAGCGGAATGGACAGGCCCGCTGGGGCCAACGTCCTGACTTTC. Its protein product is CASSGMDRPAGANVLTF.